Each of the 2 T cell receptor beta chains below was sequenced from the same sample in a study of cytomegalovirus exposure and HLA in healthy donors. The PCR made use of 60 Vbeta and 13 Jbeta primers. Measured with immunoSEQ multiplex PCR; TCRdb has only the in-frame clones, and not every one. The sample lists under 150,000 clones, approximately 70% occurring once. The sequencing sample was made of PBMCs. All receptors come from a human donor in good health.

This sequence joins TRBV5-4 and TRBJ2-3; TRBD2 matches at 14 bases. The length of the CDR3 is 16 residues. The V and J ends lost 4 bases and 2 bases, in that order; junction bases with no gene match: 3. Germline V CDR1 and CDR2: SGHNT, YYREEE (reference sequence). The CDR3: CASSPGLAGVTDTQYF. The CDR3 DNA reads TGTGCCAGCAGCCCGGGACTAGCGGGAGTCACAGATACGCAGTATTTT.

The rearrangement uses TRBV10-1 and TRBJ2-2; D remains unclear. Trimming cost V 4 bases and J 3 bases, with 3 bases left between them. This CDR3 spans 12 amino acids. Germline CDR1 and CDR2: WNHNN and SYGVQD (reference sequence). The CDR3 loop reads CASSVDTGELFF. CDR3 DNA: TGCGCCAGCAGTGTCGACACCGGGGAGCTGTTTTTT.